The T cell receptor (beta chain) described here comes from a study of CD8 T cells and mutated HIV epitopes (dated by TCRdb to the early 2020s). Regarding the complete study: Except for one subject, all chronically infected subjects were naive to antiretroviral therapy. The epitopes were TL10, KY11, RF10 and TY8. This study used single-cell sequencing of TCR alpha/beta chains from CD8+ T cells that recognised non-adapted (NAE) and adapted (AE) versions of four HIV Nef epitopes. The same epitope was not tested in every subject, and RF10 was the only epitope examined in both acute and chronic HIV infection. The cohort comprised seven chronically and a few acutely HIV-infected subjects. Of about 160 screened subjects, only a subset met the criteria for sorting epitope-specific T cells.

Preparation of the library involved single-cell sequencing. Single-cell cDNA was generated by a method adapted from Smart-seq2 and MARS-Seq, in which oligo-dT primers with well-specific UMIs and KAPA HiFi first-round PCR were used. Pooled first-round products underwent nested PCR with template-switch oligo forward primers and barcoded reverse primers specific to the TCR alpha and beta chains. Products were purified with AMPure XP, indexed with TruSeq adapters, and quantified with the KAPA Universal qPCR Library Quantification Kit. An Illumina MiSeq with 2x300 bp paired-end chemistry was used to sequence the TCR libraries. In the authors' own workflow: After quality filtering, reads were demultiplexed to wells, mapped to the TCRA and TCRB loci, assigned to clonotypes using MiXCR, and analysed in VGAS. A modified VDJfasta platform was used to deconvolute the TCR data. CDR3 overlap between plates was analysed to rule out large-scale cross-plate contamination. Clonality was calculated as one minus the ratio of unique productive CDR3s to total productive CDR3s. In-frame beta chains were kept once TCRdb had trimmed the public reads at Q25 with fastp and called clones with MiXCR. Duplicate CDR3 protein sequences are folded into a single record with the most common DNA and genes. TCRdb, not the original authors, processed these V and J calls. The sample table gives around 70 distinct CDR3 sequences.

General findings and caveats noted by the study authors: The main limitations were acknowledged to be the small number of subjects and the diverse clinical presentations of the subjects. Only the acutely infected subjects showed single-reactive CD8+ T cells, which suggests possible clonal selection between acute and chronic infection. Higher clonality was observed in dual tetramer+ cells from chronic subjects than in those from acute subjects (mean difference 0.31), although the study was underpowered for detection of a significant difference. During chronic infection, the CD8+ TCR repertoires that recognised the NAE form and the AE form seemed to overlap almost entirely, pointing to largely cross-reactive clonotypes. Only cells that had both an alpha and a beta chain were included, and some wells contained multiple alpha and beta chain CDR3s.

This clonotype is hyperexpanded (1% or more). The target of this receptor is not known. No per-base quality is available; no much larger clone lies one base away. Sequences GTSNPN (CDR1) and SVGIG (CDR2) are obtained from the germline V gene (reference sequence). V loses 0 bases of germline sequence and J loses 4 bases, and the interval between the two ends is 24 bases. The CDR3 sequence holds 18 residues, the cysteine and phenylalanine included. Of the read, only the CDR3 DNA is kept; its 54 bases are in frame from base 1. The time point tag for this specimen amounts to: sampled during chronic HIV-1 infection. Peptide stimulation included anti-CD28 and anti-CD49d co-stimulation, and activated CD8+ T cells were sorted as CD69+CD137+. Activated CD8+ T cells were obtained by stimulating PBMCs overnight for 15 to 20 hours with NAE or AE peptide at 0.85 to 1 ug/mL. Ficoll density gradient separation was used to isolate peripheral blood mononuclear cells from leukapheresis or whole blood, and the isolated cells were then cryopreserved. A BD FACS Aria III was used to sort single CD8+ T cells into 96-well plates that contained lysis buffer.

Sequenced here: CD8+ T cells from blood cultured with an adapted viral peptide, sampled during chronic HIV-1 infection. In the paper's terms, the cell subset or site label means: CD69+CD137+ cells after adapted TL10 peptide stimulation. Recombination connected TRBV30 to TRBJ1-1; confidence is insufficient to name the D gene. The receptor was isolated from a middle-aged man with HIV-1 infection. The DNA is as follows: TGTGCCTGGAGTGTACCCGGACTACACCTCGATCGGGGCACTGAAGCTTTCTTT. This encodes CAWSVPGLHLDRGTEAFF.